This T cell receptor beta chain was captured by sequencing in a study of blood T cell repertoires in COVID-19. Only in-frame clones appear in the TCRdb table, and some are missing; sequencing was by immunoSEQ multiplex PCR. The sample shows about 84,000 clones, about 86% of them seen only once. Germline CDR1 SGHRS, CDR2 YFSETQ. The CDR3 covers 16 residues. V gave up 2 bases and J gave up 0 bases; unmatched junction bases: 6. Input material: peripheral blood. The receptor's source is a man at least 80 years old with active or convalescent COVID-19. The V call is TRBV5-1, the J call TRBJ2-7; 9 bases are shared with TRBD2. The CDR3 is CASSFGLAQSSYEQYF. The CDR3 DNA reads TGCGCCAGCAGCTTCGGACTAGCGCAGAGCTCCTACGAGCAGTACTTC.